The sequence of this T cell receptor (beta chain) was determined in a study of blood T cells in healthy people across ages. Study-level background: Capture by template switching was about one barcoded beta molecule per two T cells.

On this clonotype itself: The antigen is not known.

The authors ran a second PCR of 7 to 11 cycles using a sample-barcoded 5' primer and a J-beta primer mix. Each CDR3 protein gets one entry after TCRdb re-called the 5' RACE reads with MiXCR. This table has around 1,900,000 distinct CDR3 sequences, 35% to 50% appearing once. V lost 4 bases and J lost 0; bases outside the gene matches: 6. This CDR3 region has 16 residues. CDR1 is SGHVS and CDR2 is FQNEAQ in the germline V gene. Overall study findings and caveats: The long-lived group displayed more naive CD4+ cells, plus higher diversity, than the aged donors did.

Per sample, a minimum of 6 million PBMCs were isolated. There were at least 5.5 micrograms of total RNA extracted from every sample. The chain has TRBV7-8 and TRBJ2-7; 10 bases are shared with TRBD2. Sequencing was done on a sample of blood. The clonotype originates from a human donor in good health. The CDR3 sequence is CASSSLAGADSYEQYF. CDR3 DNA: TGTGCCAGCAGCTCCCTAGCGGGGGCCGACTCCTACGAGCAGTACTTC. Full variable domain (missing parts from reference TRBV7-8 and TRBJ2-7): GAGVSQSPRYKVAKRGQDVALRCDPISGHVSLFWYQQALGQGPEFLTYFQNEAQLDKSGLPSDRFFAERPEGSVSTLKIQRTQQEDSAVYLCASSSLAGADSYEQYFGPGTRLTVT.